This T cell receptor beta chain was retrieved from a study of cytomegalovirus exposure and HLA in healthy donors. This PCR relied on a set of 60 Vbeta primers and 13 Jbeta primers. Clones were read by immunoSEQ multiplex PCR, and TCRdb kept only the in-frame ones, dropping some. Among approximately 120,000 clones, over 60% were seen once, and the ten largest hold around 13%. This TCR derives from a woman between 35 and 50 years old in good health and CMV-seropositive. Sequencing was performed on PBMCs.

The CDR3 spells CASSDRQGEGGYTF. CDR3 sequence (DNA): TGTGCCAGCAGTGATCGACAGGGTGAGGGTGGCTACACCTTC. This chain uses TRBV25-1 with TRBJ1-2, with 7 bases that match TRBD1. This CDR3 has 14 amino acids. Trimming removed 3 bases from V and 7 bases from J; junction bases left unmatched: 8. Germline lookup yields CDR1 MGHDK and CDR2 SYGVNS.